The 15 T cell receptor beta chains below all came from one sample that was sequenced in a study of blood T cell repertoires in COVID-19. The method was immunoSEQ multiplex PCR; TCRdb's version includes in-frame clones alone and lacks a portion of them. The sample includes about 230,000 clones, 75% to 90% of them seen just once. Sequencing input: peripheral blood. The source of these receptors is a woman in her 70s with active or convalescent COVID-19.

The V gene is TRBV12-3 or TRBV12-4, the J gene TRBJ1-5; 7 bases fit TRBD1. V shed 8 bases, J shed 4 bases, and the junction held 5 bases outside the gene matches. The CDR3 sequence is 13 residues long. CDR3 residues: CASAPTGNQPQHF. CDR3 nucleotide sequence: TGTGCCAGCGCTCCGACAGGGAATCAGCCCCAGCATTTT.

The chain couples TRBV7-9 to TRBJ1-1; the match to TRBD1 covers 7 bases. Germline CDR1 is SEHNR and CDR2 is FQNEAQ (reference sequence). V dropped 7 bases and J dropped 0; count of bases not matched to a gene: 8. The CDR3 has 15 residues. CDR3 in DNA: TGTGCCAGCATGCACAGGGGCGGGATGAACACTGAAGCTTTCTTT. It translates to CASMHRGGMNTEAFF.

This clone has more than one count but fewer than ten. This chain uses TRBV3-1 (or the pseudogene TRBV3-2) with TRBJ1-1, with a weak D call TRBD1 (6 bases). The germline V and J ends were trimmed by 5 bases and 8 bases, with 15 bases remaining between them. Germline values: CDR1 LGHDT, CDR2 YNNKEL (reference sequence). The CDR3 covers 13 residues. CDR3 protein: CASSVRVRGEAFF. The CDR3 DNA reads TGTGCCAGCAGCGTCCGGGTCAGGGGAGAAGCTTTCTTT.

V usage is TRBV6-2 or TRBV6-3 and J usage is TRBJ2-3; 8 nucleotides line up with TRBD1. The V gene's germline CDR1 is MNHEY and CDR2 SVGEGT. This CDR3 has 17 residues. The trim removed 2 bases at V and 5 bases at J, leaving 12 bases unmatched. This CDR3 is CASSYGRTGYRRDTQYF. The CDR3 DNA sequence: TGTGCCAGCAGTTACGGTAGGACAGGGTACCGGCGAGATACGCAGTATTTT.

V and J are TRBV7-2 and TRBJ1-6; perhaps TRBD1 as D (5 bases). The CDR3 loop spans 12 amino acids. V was pared by 6 bases and J by 5 bases, with 5 bases between. The germline V gene has CDR1 SGHTA and CDR2 FQGNSA. CDR3 DNA sequence: TGTGCCAGCAGGGACAATAATTCACCCCTCCACTTT. It encodes CASRDNNSPLHF.

V is TRBV19 and J is TRBJ2-1; 12 bases agree with TRBD2. The CDR3 has 15 residues. The V gene's germline CDR1 is LNHDA and CDR2 SQIVND (reference sequence). Trimming cost V 5 bases and J 4 bases; bases outside gene matches: 3. As DNA, the CDR3 is TGTGCCAGTAGTCTAGCGGGAGGGCCTTACAATGAGCAGTTCTTC. This gives the protein CASSLAGGPYNEQFF.

The V gene is TRBV4-2, the J gene TRBJ1-2; 7 bases match TRBD1. The V segment lost 2 bases and the J segment 5 bases; nucleotides outside the gene matches: 8. The CDR3 totals 15 residues. CDR1 is LGHNA and CDR2 is YNFKEQ in the germline V gene. CDR3 DNA: TGTGCCAGCAGCCAACATGACAGGGATGTTTATGGCTACACCTTC. It is translated as CASSQHDRDVYGYTF.

This chain uses TRBV11-3 with TRBJ2-2, with TRBD2 matching 10 bases. This CDR3 contains 17 residues. V gave up 5 bases and J gave up 0 bases; unmatched junction bases: 6. Germline loops: CDR1 SGHNT, CDR2 YENEEA. This CDR3 reads CASSRSSGGANTGELFF. CDR3 DNA: TGTGCCAGCAGCCGCTCTAGCGGGGGCGCGAACACCGGGGAGCTGTTTTTT.

The rearrangement joins TRBV28 to TRBJ2-2; 9 nucleotides match TRBD1. Germline CDR1 reads MDHEN; CDR2 reads SYDVKM. The V gene end was trimmed by 7 bases and the J gene end by 7 bases; junction bases not matched to a gene: 10. The CDR3 has 15 amino acids. The CDR3 protein is CASKTSGQGNGELFF. DNA of the CDR3: TGTGCCAGCAAGACCTCGGGACAGGGAAACGGGGAGCTGTTTTTT.

This clone turned up a few times. This chain links TRBV6-5 with TRBJ1-1, with 8 positions matching TRBD1. The CDR3 runs to 13 residues. The V and J ends lost 6 bases and 8 bases, in that order; junction bases with no gene match: 8. In germline, CDR1 is MNHEY, CDR2 SVGAGI. CDR3 sequence reads: CASRLGQVEEAFF. The CDR3 DNA reads as TGTGCCAGCAGGCTGGGACAGGTTGAAGAAGCTTTCTTT.

J is TRBJ1-2 and V is TRBV4-1; possible D gene TRBD1, 6 bases. V gave up 2 bases and J gave up 3 bases, with 13 bases separating them. CDR3 length equals 15 residues. Per the germline V gene, CDR1 is MGHRA and CDR2 is YSYEKL. CDR3 residues: CASSQYDRQDYGYTF. The DNA for the CDR3 is TGCGCCAGCAGCCAATACGACAGGCAAGACTATGGCTACACCTTC.

The chain joins TRBV10-3 to TRBJ1-2; 9 bases are shared with TRBD1. CDR1 and CDR2 from the germline V gene are ENHRY and SYGVKD. V shed 7 bases, J shed 8 bases, and the junction held 8 bases outside the gene matches. The length of the CDR3 is 13 residues. The CDR3, as DNA: TGTGCCATCATGAGGGACAGGGAGCAGGGCTACACCTTC. Encoded protein: CAIMRDREQGYTF.

The chain combines TRBV5-6 with TRBJ2-1; TRBD2 aligns across 12 bases. Per germline, CDR1 SGHDT and CDR2 YYEEEE. The V and J ends lost 2 bases and 5 bases, in that order; junction bases with no gene match: 8. The CDR3 runs 17 residues. This chain's CDR3 is CASSFLTSGSVHNEQFF. DNA for the CDR3: TGTGCCAGCAGCTTTTTGACTAGCGGGAGTGTCCACAATGAGCAGTTCTTC. The full variable domain, with the rest looked up from reference TRBV5-6 and TRBJ2-1, is DAGVTQSPTHLIKTRGQQVTLRCSPKSGHDTVSWYQQALGQGPQFIFQYYEEEERQRGNFPDRFSGHQFPNYSSELNVNALLLGDSALYLCASSFLTSGSVHNEQFFGPGTRLTVL.

The gene calls are TRBV6-5 and TRBJ1-1; no firm D call. Germline V gene lookup returns CDR1 MNHEY and CDR2 SVGAGI. This CDR3 contains 11 residues. V gave up 6 bases and J gave up 1 base, with 3 bases separating them. In DNA, the CDR3 is TGTGCCAGCAGCGGGAACACTGAAGCTTTCTTT. Translated: CASSGNTEAFF.

This chain links TRBV4-1 with TRBJ2-2; TRBD2 might be the D (6 bases). V was shortened by 8 bases and J by 1 base, with 14 bases between the two germline ends. This CDR3 contains 15 residues. Germline assignment: CDR1 MGHRA and CDR2 YSYEKL. This CDR3 is CASGLGGRNTGELFF. The CDR3 coding sequence is TGCGCCAGCGGTCTAGGAGGGAGGAACACCGGGGAGCTGTTTTTT.